This TCR beta chain is drawn from a study of regulatory T cells in long-lasting Graves disease. Documented time point: persistent/refractory GD, antithyroid drugs over 5 years with positive TRAb. From RNA extracted from PBMCs, the TCR library was made. Assembly of TCR beta libraries relied on iRepertoire HTBI primers together with Arm-PCR of CDR3 regions. MiXCR, applied by TCRdb to the multiplex PCR reads, yields one record per CDR3 protein. The sample comprises some 430,000 distinct CDR3 sequences, approximately 21% of which are singletons, and about 6.6% rests with the top ten. This clonotype was obtained from a female donor with Graves disease. This specimen consisted of peripheral blood mononuclear cells (PBMCs), obtained when the disease was refractory, from a patient treated with antithyroid drugs.

The DNA of the CDR3 is TGTGCCAGCAGTGGGGCAGGGGGACCTTCTGGGGCCAACGTCCTGACTTTC. Protein product: CASSGAGGPSGANVLTF. This chain uses TRBV2 with TRBJ2-6; 7 bases agree with TRBD1. Trimming took 4 bases from V and 1 from J; bases not matched to a gene: 7. This CDR3 contains 17 residues. From germline, CDR1 is SNHLY and CDR2 FYNNEI. The variable domain in full, completed from reference TRBV2 and TRBJ2-6, reads EPEVTQTPSHQVTQMGQEVILRCVPISNHLYFYWYRQILGQKVEFLVSFYNNEISEKSEIFDDQFSVERPDGSNFTLKIRSTKLEDSAMYFCASSGAGGPSGANVLTFGAGSRLTVL.